This note documents a single T cell receptor beta chain sequence. Its antigen is unknown. This sample was included in a study of T cells in tuberculosis. Assay used: immunoSEQ multiplex PCR; TCRdb lists only in-frame clones, some missing. The data contain 25,000 to 40,000 clones, roughly 90% of them singletons. At study entry, adolescents had tuberculin skin tests and IGRA screening. Notes on the study in general: Using the GMM-specific repertoire gave more than 85% accuracy versus roughly 70% with motifs.

This CDR3 has 15 amino acids. Germline values: CDR1 MNHNY, CDR2 SVGAGI (reference sequence). V was pared by 0 bases and J by 2 bases, with 3 bases of the junction left unmatched. Material for sequencing was PBMCs. The rearrangement joins TRBV6-6 to TRBJ1-2; 7 bases map to TRBD1. The sequence was obtained from a donor aged 10 to 29 with latent tuberculosis or without tuberculosis infection. Some clones in this sample may be carry-over from other donors' samples. The CDR3, as DNA: TGTGCCAGCAGTTACTCGGAGGACAGGAACTATGGCTACACCTTC. Protein: CASSYSEDRNYGYTF.